Listed below are T cell receptor beta chains from one sample, sequenced in a study of cytomegalovirus exposure and HLA in healthy donors. The assay was immunoSEQ multiplex PCR, and TCRdb's table has in-frame clones only and misses some. The profile shows roughly 190,000 clones, 75% to 80% of them singletons. The sequencing sample was made of PBMCs. These receptors all come from a young woman in good health and CMV-seropositive. Each CDR3 is given with its conserved first and last residue. D genes are given only for firm matches. Rows give clone size only sometimes, using once, few, many, or a class for an expanded clone.

D: NA
size: NA
V: TRBV2
J: TRBJ2-5
CDR3: CASSDFVIRGNQETQYF
DNA: TGTGCCAGCAGTGACTTCGTGATACGAGGAAACCAAGAGACCCAGTACTTC

D: NA
size: NA
V: TRBV6-1
J: TRBJ1-1
CDR3: CASSDVASGALVNTEAFF
DNA: TGTGCCAGCAGTGACGTGGCCTCAGGGGCCCTTGTGAACACTGAAGCTTTCTTT

D: TRBD2
size: once
V: TRBV28
J: TRBJ2-7
CDR3: CASSTLSSGGPSYEQYF
DNA: TGTGCCAGCAGCACCCTGTCCAGCGGGGGGCCCTCCTACGAGCAGTACTTC

D: TRBD1
size: NA
V: TRBV4-3
J: TRBJ2-4
CDR3: CASSQDQPGGYLDIQYF
DNA: TGCGCCAGCAGCCAAGATCAGCCAGGGGGATATCTAGACATTCAGTACTTC

D: NA
size: once
V: TRBV27
J: TRBJ2-7
CDR3: CASSPRFSQYEQYF
DNA: TGTGCCAGCAGTCCTAGATTCTCCCAATACGAGCAGTACTTC

D: NA
size: NA
V: TRBV28
J: TRBJ1-5
CDR3: CASSRDNLSNQPQHF
DNA: TGTGCCAGCAGTAGGGACAACCTTAGCAATCAGCCCCAGCATTTT

D: TRBD2
size: NA
V: TRBV5-1
J: TRBJ2-2
CDR3: CASSPRTSGGTGELFF
DNA: TGCGCCAGCAGCCCGAGGACTAGCGGGGGTACCGGGGAGCTGTTTTTT

D: NA
size: NA
V: TRBV15
J: TRBJ2-7
CDR3: CATSREDTGSYEQYF
DNA: TGTGCCACCAGCAGAGAGGATACAGGGTCCTACGAGCAGTACTTC

D: NA
size: few
V: TRBV9
J: TRBJ2-7
CDR3: CASSVVGGEQYF
DNA: TGTGCCAGCAGCGTAGTCGGGGGCGAGCAGTACTTC

D: TRBD1
size: NA
V: TRBV5-1
J: TRBJ2-7
CDR3: CASSQGQGPLQYF
DNA: TGCGCCAGCAGCCAGGGACAGGGACCCCTGCAGTACTTC

D: TRBD2
size: NA
V: TRBV10-3
J: TRBJ2-5
CDR3: CAISGGFQETQYF
DNA: TGTGCCATCAGCGGGGGGTTCCAAGAGACCCAGTACTTC

D: TRBD1
size: NA
V: TRBV6-1
J: TRBJ1-1
CDR3: CASSESAGQEAFF
DNA: TGTGCCAGCAGTGAATCCGCGGGACAGGAAGCTTTCTTT

D: NA
size: NA
V: TRBV7-9
J: TRBJ2-5
CDR3: CSSSPSQTQYF
DNA: TGTTCCAGCAGCCCGTCTCAGACCCAGTACTTC

D: NA
size: NA
V: TRBV28
J: TRBJ2-1
CDR3: CASSPSGRLYNEQFF
DNA: TGTGCCAGCAGTCCAAGCGGAAGACTCTACAATGAGCAGTTCTTC

D: TRBD1
size: NA
V: TRBV2
J: TRBJ2-1
CDR3: CASSAGTGLNEQFF
DNA: TGTGCCAGCAGTGCCGGGACAGGGCTAAATGAGCAGTTCTTC

D: NA
size: NA
V: TRBV6-5
J: TRBJ1-1
CDR3: CASSYTAVAEAFF
DNA: TGTGCCAGCAGTTATACAGCTGTGGCAGAAGCTTTCTTT

D: TRBD2
size: NA
V: TRBV5-4
J: TRBJ2-7
CDR3: CASSLELAGAYEQYF
DNA: TGTGCCAGCAGCTTGGAACTAGCGGGAGCCTACGAGCAGTACTTC

D: NA
size: few
V: TRBV6-1
J: TRBJ1-1
CDR3: CASSEAHRENTEAFF
DNA: TGTGCCAGCAGTGAAGCGCACAGGGAGAACACTGAAGCTTTCTTT

D: TRBD2
size: NA
V: TRBV25-1
J: TRBJ2-1
CDR3: CASSAPGTSSYNEQFF
DNA: TGTGCCAGCAGTGCCCCCGGGACTAGCTCCTACAATGAGCAGTTCTTC

D: NA
size: NA
V: TRBV5-1
J: TRBJ1-4
CDR3: CASSSQGATNEKLFF
DNA: TGCGCCAGCAGCTCCCAGGGTGCAACTAATGAAAAACTGTTTTTT

D: TRBD1
size: few
V: TRBV6-1
J: TRBJ1-3
CDR3: CASRTGSVSGNTIYF
DNA: TGTGCCAGCAGGACAGGGTCCGTCTCTGGAAACACCATATATTTT

D: NA
size: NA
V: TRBV9
J: TRBJ1-1
CDR3: CASSVAPPGAVNTEAFF
DNA: TGTGCCAGCAGCGTCGCACCACCAGGGGCAGTGAACACTGAAGCTTTCTTT

D: TRBD1
size: NA
V: TRBV7-9
J: TRBJ2-2
CDR3: CASTSGEGADTGELFF
DNA: TGTGCCAGCACCTCAGGAGAGGGGGCCGACACCGGGGAGCTGTTTTTT

D: TRBD1
size: few
V: TRBV4-1
J: TRBJ2-7
CDR3: CASSQLEGADYEQYF
DNA: TGCGCCAGCAGCCAACTCGAGGGGGCGGACTACGAGCAGTACTTC